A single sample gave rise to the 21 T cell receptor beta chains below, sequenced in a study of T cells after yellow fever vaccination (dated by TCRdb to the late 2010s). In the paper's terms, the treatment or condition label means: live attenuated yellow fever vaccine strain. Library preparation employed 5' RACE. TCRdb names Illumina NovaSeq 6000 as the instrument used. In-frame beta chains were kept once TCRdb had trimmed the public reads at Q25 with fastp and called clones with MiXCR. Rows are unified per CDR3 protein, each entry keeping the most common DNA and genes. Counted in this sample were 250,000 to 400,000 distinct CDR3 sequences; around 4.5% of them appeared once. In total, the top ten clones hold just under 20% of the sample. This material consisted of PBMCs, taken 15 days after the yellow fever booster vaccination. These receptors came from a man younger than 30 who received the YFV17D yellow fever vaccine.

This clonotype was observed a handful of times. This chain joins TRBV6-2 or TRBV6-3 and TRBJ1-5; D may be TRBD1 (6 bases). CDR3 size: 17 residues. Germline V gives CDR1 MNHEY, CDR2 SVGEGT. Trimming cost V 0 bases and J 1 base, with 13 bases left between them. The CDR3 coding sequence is TGTGCCAGCAGTTACTCGATCGGGGGCGGGAGCAATCAGCCCCAGCATTTT. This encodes CASSYSIGGGSNQPQHF.

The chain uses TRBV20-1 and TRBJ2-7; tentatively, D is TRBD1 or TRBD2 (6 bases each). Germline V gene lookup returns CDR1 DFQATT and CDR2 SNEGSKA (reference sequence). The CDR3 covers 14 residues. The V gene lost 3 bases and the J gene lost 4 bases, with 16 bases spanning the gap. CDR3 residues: CSASFGGRGYEQYV. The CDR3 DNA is TGCAGTGCTAGTTTCGGGGGCCGGGGGTACGAGCAGTACGTC.

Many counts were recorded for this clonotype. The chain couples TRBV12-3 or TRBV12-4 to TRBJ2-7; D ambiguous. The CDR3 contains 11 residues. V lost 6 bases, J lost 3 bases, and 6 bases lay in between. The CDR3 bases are TGTGCCAGCAGCGCCCACTACGAGCAGTACTTC. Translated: CASSAHYEQYF.

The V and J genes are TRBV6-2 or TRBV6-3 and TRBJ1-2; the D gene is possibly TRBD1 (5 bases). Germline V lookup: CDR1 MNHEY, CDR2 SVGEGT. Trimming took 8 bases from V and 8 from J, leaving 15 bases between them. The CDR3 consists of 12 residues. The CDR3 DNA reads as TGTGCCAGCCGCATTGGGACCCGGGGCTACACCTTC. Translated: CASRIGTRGYTF.

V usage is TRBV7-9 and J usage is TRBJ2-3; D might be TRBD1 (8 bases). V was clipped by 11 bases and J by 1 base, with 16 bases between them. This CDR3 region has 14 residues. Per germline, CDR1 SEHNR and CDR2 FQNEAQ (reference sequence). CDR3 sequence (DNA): TGTGCCGGGAACAGGGGGGGGGGCACAGATACGCAGTATTTT. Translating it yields CAGNRGGGTDTQYF.

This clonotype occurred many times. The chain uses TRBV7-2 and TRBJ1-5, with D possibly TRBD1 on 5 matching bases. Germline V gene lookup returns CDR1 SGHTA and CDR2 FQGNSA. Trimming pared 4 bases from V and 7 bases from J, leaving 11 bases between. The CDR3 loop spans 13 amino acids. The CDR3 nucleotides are TGTGCCAGCAGCTACGGGGGGGAGCAGCCCCAGCATTTT. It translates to CASSYGGEQPQHF.

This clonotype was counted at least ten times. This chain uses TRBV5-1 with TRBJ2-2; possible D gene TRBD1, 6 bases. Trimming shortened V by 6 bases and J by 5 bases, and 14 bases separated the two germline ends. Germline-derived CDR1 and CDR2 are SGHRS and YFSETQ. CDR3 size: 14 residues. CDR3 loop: CASNRDSGTGELFF. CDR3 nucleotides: TGCGCCAGCAACAGGGATTCGGGTACCGGGGAGCTGTTTTTT.

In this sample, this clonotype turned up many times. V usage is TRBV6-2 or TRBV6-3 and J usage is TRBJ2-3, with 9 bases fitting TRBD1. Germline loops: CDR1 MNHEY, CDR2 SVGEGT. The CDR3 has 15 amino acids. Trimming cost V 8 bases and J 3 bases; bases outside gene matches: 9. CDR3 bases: TGTGCCAGCGAGGGGGACAGGGTCCGTACAGATACGCAGTATTTT. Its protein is CASEGDRVRTDTQYF.

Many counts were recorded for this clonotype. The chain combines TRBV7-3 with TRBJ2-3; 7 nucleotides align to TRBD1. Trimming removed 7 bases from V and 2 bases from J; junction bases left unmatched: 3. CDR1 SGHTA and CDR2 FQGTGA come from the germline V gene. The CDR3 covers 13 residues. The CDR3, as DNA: TGTGCCAGCAAGGGACAGAACACAGATACGCAGTATTTT. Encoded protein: CASKGQNTDTQYF.

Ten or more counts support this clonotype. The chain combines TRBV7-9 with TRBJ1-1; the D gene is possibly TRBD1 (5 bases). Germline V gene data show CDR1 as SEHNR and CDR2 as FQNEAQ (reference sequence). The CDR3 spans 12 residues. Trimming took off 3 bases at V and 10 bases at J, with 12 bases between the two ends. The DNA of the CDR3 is TGTGCCAGCAGCTTTCCTGACAGCCGAGCTTTCTTT. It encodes CASSFPDSRAFF.

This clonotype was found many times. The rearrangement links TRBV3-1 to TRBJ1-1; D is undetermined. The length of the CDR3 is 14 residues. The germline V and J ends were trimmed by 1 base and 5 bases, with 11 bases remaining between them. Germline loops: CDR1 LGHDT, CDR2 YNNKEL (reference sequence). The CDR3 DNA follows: TGTGCCAGCAGCCAAGTAGCGTCGGGGACTGAAGCTTTCTTT. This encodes CASSQVASGTEAFF.

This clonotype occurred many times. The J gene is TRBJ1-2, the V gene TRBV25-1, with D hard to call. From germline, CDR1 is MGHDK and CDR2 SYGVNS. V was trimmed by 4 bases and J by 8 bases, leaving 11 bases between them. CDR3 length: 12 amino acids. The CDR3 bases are TGTGCCAGCAGTGCGGACCTTCGCGGCTACACCTTC. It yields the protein CASSADLRGYTF.

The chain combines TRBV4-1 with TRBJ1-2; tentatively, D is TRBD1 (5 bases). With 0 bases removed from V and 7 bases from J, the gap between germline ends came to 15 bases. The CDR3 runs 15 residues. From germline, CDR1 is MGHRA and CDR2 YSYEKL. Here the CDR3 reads CASSQDTRGVRGYTF. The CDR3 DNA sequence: TGCGCCAGCAGCCAAGATACAAGAGGGGTCCGTGGCTACACCTTC.

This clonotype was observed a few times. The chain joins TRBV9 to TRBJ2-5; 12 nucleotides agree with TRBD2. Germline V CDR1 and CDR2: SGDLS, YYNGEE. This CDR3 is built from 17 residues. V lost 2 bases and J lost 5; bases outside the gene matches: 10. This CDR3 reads CASSVGASGGAGETQYF. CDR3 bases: TGTGCCAGCAGCGTTGGGGCTAGCGGGGGGGCCGGGGAGACCCAGTACTTC.

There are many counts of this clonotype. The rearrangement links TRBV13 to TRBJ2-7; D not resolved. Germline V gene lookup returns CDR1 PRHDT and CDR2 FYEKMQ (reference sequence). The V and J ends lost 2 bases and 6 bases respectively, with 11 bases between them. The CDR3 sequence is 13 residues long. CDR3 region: CASSLRQISEQYV. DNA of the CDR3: TGTGCCAGCAGCTTAAGGCAGATAAGCGAGCAGTACGTC.

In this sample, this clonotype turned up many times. The chain's CDR3 is CATSRVLAGGDTQYF. Written as DNA, the CDR3 is TGTGCCACCAGCAGAGTACTAGCGGGGGGAGATACGCAGTATTTT. The rearrangement joins TRBV15 to TRBJ2-3, with TRBD2 matching 12 bases. The V and J ends lost 1 base and 5 bases, in that order; junction bases with no gene match: 1. The CDR3 has 15 residues. The germline gives CDR1 LNHNV, CDR2 YYDKDF (reference sequence).

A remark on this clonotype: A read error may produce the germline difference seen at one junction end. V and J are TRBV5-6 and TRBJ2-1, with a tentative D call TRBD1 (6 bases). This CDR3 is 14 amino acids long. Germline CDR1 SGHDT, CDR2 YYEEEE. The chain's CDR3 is CDSITGSSYNEQFF. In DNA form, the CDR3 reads TGTGACAGCATCACAGGGAGCTCCTACAATGAGCAGTTCTTC.

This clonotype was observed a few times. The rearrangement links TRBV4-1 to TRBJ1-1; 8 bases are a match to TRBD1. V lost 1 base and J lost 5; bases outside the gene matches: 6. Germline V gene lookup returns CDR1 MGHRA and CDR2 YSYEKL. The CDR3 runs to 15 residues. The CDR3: CASSQGPGGGTEAFF. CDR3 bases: TGCGCCAGCAGCCAAGGGCCAGGGGGCGGGACTGAAGCTTTCTTT.

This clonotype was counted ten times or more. The CDR3 region is CASSSRLAGGEQFF. In DNA, the CDR3 is TGTGCCAGCAGTTCCCGACTAGCGGGGGGCGAGCAGTTCTTC. The V and J genes are TRBV5-6 and TRBJ2-1; 13 bases align to TRBD2. CDR1 and CDR2 from the germline V gene are SGHDT and YYEEEE. CDR3 size: 14 residues. The ends lost 5 bases at V and 10 bases at J; junction bases unmatched: 6. The full variable domain, in which reference TRBV5-6 and TRBJ2-1 provide the parts outside the CDR3, is DAGVTQSPTHLIKTRGQQVTLRCSPKSGHDTVSWYQQALGQGPQFIFQYYEEEERQRGNFPDRFSGHQFPNYSSELNVNALLLGDSALYLCASSSRLAGGEQFFGPGTRLTVL.

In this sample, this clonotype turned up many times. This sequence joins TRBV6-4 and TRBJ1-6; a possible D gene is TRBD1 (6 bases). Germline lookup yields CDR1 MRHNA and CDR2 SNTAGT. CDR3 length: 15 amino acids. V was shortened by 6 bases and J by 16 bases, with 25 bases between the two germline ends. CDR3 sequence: CASRDVGGRVGRLHF. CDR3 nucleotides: TGTGCCAGCAGAGATGTTGGGGGGCGAGTGGGAAGACTCCACTTT.

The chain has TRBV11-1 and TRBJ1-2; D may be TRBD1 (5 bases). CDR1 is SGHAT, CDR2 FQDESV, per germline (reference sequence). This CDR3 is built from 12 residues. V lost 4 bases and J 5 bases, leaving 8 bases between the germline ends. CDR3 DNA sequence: TGTGCCAGCAGCTCAGCAGGGTATGGCTACACCTTC. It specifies CASSSAGYGYTF.